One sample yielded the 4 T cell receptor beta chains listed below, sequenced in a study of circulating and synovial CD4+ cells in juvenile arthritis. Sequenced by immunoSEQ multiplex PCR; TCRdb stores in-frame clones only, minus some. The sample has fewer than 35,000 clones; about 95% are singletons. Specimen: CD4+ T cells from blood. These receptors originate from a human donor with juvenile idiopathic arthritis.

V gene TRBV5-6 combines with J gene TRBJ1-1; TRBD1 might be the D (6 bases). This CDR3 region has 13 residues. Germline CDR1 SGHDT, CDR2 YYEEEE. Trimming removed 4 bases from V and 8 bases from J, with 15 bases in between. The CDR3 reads CASSTARGTEAFF. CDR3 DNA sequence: TGTGCCAGCAGCACAGCCAGGGGTACAGAAGCTTTCTTT.

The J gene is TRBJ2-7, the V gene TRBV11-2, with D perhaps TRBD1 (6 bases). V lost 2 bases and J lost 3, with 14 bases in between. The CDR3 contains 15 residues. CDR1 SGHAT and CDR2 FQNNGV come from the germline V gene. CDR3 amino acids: CASSLIPRGYYEQYF. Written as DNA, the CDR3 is TGTGCCAGCAGCTTAATCCCCAGGGGCTACTACGAGCAGTACTTC.

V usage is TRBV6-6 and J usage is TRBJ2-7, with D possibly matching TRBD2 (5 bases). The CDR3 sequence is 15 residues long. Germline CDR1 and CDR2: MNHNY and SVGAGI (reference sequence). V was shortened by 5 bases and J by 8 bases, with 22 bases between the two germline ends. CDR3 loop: CASSGVGGPTGKQYF. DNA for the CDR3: TGTGCCAGCAGTGGGGTGGGCGGACCCACCGGGAAGCAGTACTTC.

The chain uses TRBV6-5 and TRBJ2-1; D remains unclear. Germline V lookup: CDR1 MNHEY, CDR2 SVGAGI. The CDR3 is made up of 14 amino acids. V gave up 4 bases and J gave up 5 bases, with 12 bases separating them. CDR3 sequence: CASSWSPTDNEQFF. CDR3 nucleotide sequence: TGTGCCAGCAGTTGGAGCCCTACCGACAATGAGCAGTTCTTC.